This TCR beta chain was identified in a study of vaccination effects on CD4 cells after COVID-19. The culture ran for 10 days, and then CD4+ T cells were isolated. Either the BNT162b2 or mRNA-1273 vaccine was given to participants in two doses. Having tested negative for nucleocapsid antibodies, the vaccine recipients showed no prior SARS-CoV-2 infection. The germline V gene has CDR1 SGHRS and CDR2 YFSETQ. Trimming left V 0 bases short and J 5 bases short, with 8 bases between. This CDR3 spans 13 amino acids. A note on this clone: The target antigen is unknown.

Profiled with immunoSEQ multiplex PCR; TCRdb holds only in-frame clones, not every one. The data contain tens of thousands of clones, 73% of them singletons. The TCR sequence derives from a human donor who received a COVID-19 vaccine. The source material was CD4+ T cells from PBMCs cultured without peptide, sampled after COVID-19 vaccination. This rearrangement joins TRBV5-1 to TRBJ1-1; D remains ambiguous. The CDR3 sequence is CASSLVSGTEAFF. The CDR3 DNA reads as TGCGCCAGCAGCTTGGTGAGTGGGACTGAAGCTTTCTTT.